This entry lists 27 T cell receptor beta chains sequenced from one sample in a study of early T cells in non-severe SARS-CoV-2 infection. TCRdb passed the 5' RACE reads through MiXCR, listing each CDR3 protein once. The sample carries nearly 30,000 distinct CDR3 sequences, about 5% recorded once. The sequencing input was whole blood. The receptors derive from an adult who was a healthcare worker with PCR-confirmed SARS-CoV-2 infection or an uninfected control (not recorded which).

This clonotype showed up many times. The junction departs from germline at one end; a sequencing error may be responsible. The V and J genes are TRBV2 and TRBJ2-4; 12 nucleotides align to TRBD1. The CDR3 consists of 15 residues. From germline, CDR1 is SNHLY and CDR2 FYNNEI. This CDR3 reads CASRPTGTGGSWGWF. The CDR3 coding sequence is TGTGCCAGCAGGCCCACCGGGACAGGGGGCTCCTGGGGGTGGTTC. Drawing the rest from reference TRBV2 and TRBJ2-4, the complete variable domain is EPEVTQTPSHQVTQMGQEVILRCVPISNHLYFYWYRQILGQKVEFLVSFYNNEISEKSEIFDDQFSVERPDGSNFTLKIRSTKLEDSAMYFCASRPTGTGGSWGWFGAGTRLSVL.

This clonotype was observed at least ten times. This chain joins TRBV7-2 and TRBJ2-1; D call uncertain. This CDR3 has 13 residues. Germline loops: CDR1 SGHTA, CDR2 FQGNSA. V lost 5 bases, J lost 0 bases, and 5 bases lay in between. The CDR3 region is CASSLSSYNEQFF. Written as DNA, the CDR3 is TGTGCCAGCAGCCTCAGCTCCTACAATGAGCAGTTCTTC.

At least ten counts were recorded for this clonotype. The chain has TRBV28 and TRBJ1-2, with TRBD1 as a possible D gene (5 bases). This CDR3 region has 13 residues. Trimming left V 3 bases short and J 8 bases short, with 13 bases between. Germline V CDR1 and CDR2: MDHEN, SYDVKM. CDR3: CASSFSGPGGYTF. Written as DNA, the CDR3 is TGTGCCAGCAGTTTTTCAGGGCCGGGCGGCTACACCTTC.

At least ten counts were recorded for this clonotype. CDR3 loop: CASSPRAAEKLFF. CDR3 in DNA: TGTGCCAGCTCACCACGGGCAGCTGAAAAACTGTTTTTT. The chain carries TRBV18 and TRBJ1-4; no reliable D call. Trimming took 1 base from V and 7 from J, leaving 7 bases between them. The CDR3 is 13 amino acids. Germline CDR1 KGHSH, CDR2 LQKENI.

This clonotype was found many times. The genes are TRBV10-3 and TRBJ2-7; 9 nucleotides line up with TRBD2. The CDR3 has 17 residues. After removal of 0 bases from V and 2 bases from J, the junction contained 8 bases not matched to a gene. Looked up from germline, CDR1 is ENHRY and CDR2 is SYGVKD. The DNA for the CDR3 is TGTGCCATCAGTGAGTCGTGGCCGCCTAGCGGGACCTACGAGCAGTACTTC. It yields the protein CAISESWPPSGTYEQYF.

This clonotype occurred many times. This sequence joins TRBV27 and TRBJ1-5; no firm D call. The CDR3 runs to 15 residues. The V gene lost 3 bases and the J gene lost 0 bases, with 9 bases spanning the gap. CDR1 and CDR2 (germline): MNHEY, SMNVEV (reference sequence). This CDR3 reads CASSFGRYSNQPQHF. The CDR3 nucleotides read TGTGCCAGCAGTTTCGGCCGTTATAGCAATCAGCCCCAGCATTTT.

In this sample, this clonotype turned up many times. Here the CDR3 DNA reads TGTGCCTGGAAGGGACTAGCGGGGGGCCCAACGTTCTTC. Amino acid sequence: CAWKGLAGGPTFF. V is TRBV30 and J is TRBJ2-1; 15 bases line up with TRBD2. Looked up from germline, CDR1 is GTSNPN and CDR2 is SVGIG (reference sequence). The CDR3 has 13 amino acids. Trimming removed 4 bases from V and 15 bases from J; junction bases left unmatched: 7.

This clonotype was observed a few times. V is TRBV11-2 and J is TRBJ2-7; no clear D gene. CDR1 and CDR2 (germline): SGHAT, FQNNGV. V lost 5 bases, J lost 2 bases, and 10 bases lay in between. The CDR3 runs 13 residues. The CDR3 region has the DNA TGTGCCAGCAGCCGCGGAGAAACCTACGAGCAGTACTTC. It yields the protein CASSRGETYEQYF.

In its sample, this clonotype was seen many times. V is TRBV6-1 and J is TRBJ1-1; 8 bases agree with TRBD1. V lost 0 bases and J lost 6; bases outside the gene matches: 6. The CDR3 has 15 residues. Germline CDR1 and CDR2: MNHNS and SASEGT. The CDR3, as DNA: TGTGCCAGCAGTGAAGCGGACAGGGAGGGAGCTGAAGCTTTCTTT. It encodes CASSEADREGAEAFF.

This clonotype has only a few counts. This sequence joins TRBV5-1 and TRBJ1-3; D is possibly TRBD1 (6 bases). The CDR3 is 14 residues long. Trimming stripped 4 bases from V and 4 bases from J, with 12 bases between. The germline CDR1 and CDR2 sequences are SGHRS and YFSETQ. The CDR3, as DNA: TGCGCCAGCAGCCGCCAGGGGAACGGAAACACCATATATTTT. It specifies CASSRQGNGNTIYF.

This clonotype occurred many times. The rearrangement uses TRBV3-1 and TRBJ1-5; D is undetermined. The V end lost 0 bases, the J end lost 6 bases, and 12 bases lay between the germline ends. This CDR3 contains 15 residues. Germline CDR1 and CDR2: LGHDT and YNNKEL (reference sequence). The CDR3 loop reads CASSQDLGRGQPQHF. The CDR3 coding sequence is TGTGCCAGCAGCCAAGATCTAGGGCGCGGTCAGCCCCAGCATTTT.

This clonotype was recorded many times. The CDR3 region has the DNA TGTGCCACCAGTGATTCCGGGTCTTACAATGAGCAGTTCTTC. This gives the protein CATSDSGSYNEQFF. The genes are TRBV24-1 and TRBJ2-1; unclear D gene. The CDR3 length is 14 residues. Trimming left V 2 bases short and J 4 bases short, with 8 bases between. CDR1 KGHDR and CDR2 SFDVKD come from the germline V gene.

Notes on this clonotype: One base away lies a much larger clone, so this may be a sequencing read error. V is TRBV2 and J is TRBJ2-3; 11 bases agree with TRBD2. The CDR3 contains 15 residues. Germline lookup yields CDR1 SNHLY and CDR2 FYNNEI. The CDR3 coding sequence is TGTGCCAGCAGTGTCCATGGGACTAGCGGAGATACGCTGTATTTT. This encodes CASSVHGTSGDTLYF.

This clonotype was detected many times. The chain employs TRBV28 and TRBJ1-1, with TRBD1 matching over 8 bases. V lost 8 bases, J lost 6 bases, and 14 bases stayed unmatched. The CDR3 is 15 amino acids. CDR1 is MDHEN and CDR2 is SYDVKM in the germline V gene. CDR3 loop: CASLGGTGAWAEAFF. DNA of the CDR3: TGTGCCAGCCTGGGGGGGACAGGAGCGTGGGCTGAAGCTTTCTTT. The full variable domain, its missing parts supplied by reference TRBV28 and TRBJ1-1, is DVKVTQSSRYLVKRTGEKVFLECVQDMDHENMFWYRQDPGLGLRLIYFSYDVKMKEKGDIPEGYSVSREKKERFSLILESASTNQTSMYLCASLGGTGAWAEAFFGQGTRLTVV.

Many counts were recorded for this clonotype. The rearrangement joins TRBV5-8 to TRBJ1-2; a possible D gene is TRBD1 (6 bases). The CDR3 extends over 16 amino acids. V gave up 2 bases and J gave up 4 bases, with 18 bases separating them. Germline V gene lookup returns CDR1 SGHTS and CDR2 YDEGEE. The CDR3 DNA reads TGTGCCAGCAGCTTTTTAGGGGGAAGCAGTGTCTATGGCTACACCTTC. Translating gives CASSFLGGSSVYGYTF.

The J gene is TRBJ2-4, the V gene TRBV4-3; perhaps D is TRBD1 or TRBD2 (5 bases each). The V and J ends lost 4 bases and 0 bases respectively, with 13 bases between them. The CDR3 is made up of 16 amino acids. Per germline, CDR1 LGHNA and CDR2 YSLEER. The CDR3 reads CASSRGTGLAKNIQYF. The CDR3 DNA sequence: TGCGCCAGCAGCCGAGGTACAGGACTAGCCAAAAACATTCAGTACTTC.

The chain couples TRBV28 to TRBJ2-7; no firm D call. Deletions cut 7 bases from V and 1 base from J, with 5 bases between. The CDR3 sequence is 11 residues long. Germline V gene lookup returns CDR1 MDHEN and CDR2 SYDVKM. DNA for the CDR3: TGTGCCAGCACTTTTTCCTACGAGCAGTACTTC. Protein sequence: CASTFSYEQYF.

This clonotype was detected many times. The chain couples TRBV5-4 to TRBJ1-6; 11 bases are a match to TRBD1. The V and J ends lost 5 bases and 6 bases, in that order; junction bases with no gene match: 7. Germline CDR1 SGHNT, CDR2 YYREEE (reference sequence). This CDR3 has 16 residues. In DNA form, the CDR3 reads TGTGCCAGCAGAAGTACGGACAGGGGGCCTAATTCACCCCTCCACTTT. Translating it yields CASRSTDRGPNSPLHF. Supplemented by reference TRBV5-4 and TRBJ1-6, the full variable domain reads ETGVTQSPTHLIKTRGQQVTLRCSSQSGHNTVSWYQQALGQGPQFIFQYYREEENGRGNFPPRFSGLQFPNYSSELNVNALELDDSALYLCASRSTDRGPNSPLHFGNGTRLTVT.

This clonotype was picked up many times. The gene calls are TRBV18 and TRBJ2-1; a weak D match, TRBD2 (6 bases). Trimming cost V 3 bases and J 5 bases, with 11 bases left between them. The CDR3 has 14 residues. The germline V gene encodes CDR1 KGHSH and CDR2 LQKENI. CDR3 amino acids: CASSPVGLNNEQFF. Here the CDR3 DNA reads TGTGCCAGCTCACCCGTCGGACTAAACAATGAGCAGTTCTTC.

This chain connects TRBV6-5 to TRBJ1-1, with D perhaps TRBD1 (5 bases). Germline lookup yields CDR1 MNHEY and CDR2 SVGAGI. CDR3 length equals 13 residues. Trimming stripped 6 bases from V and 5 bases from J, with 13 bases between. CDR3 nucleotides: TGTGCCAGCAGCCGGGGGAGATGGACTGAAGCTTTCTTT. As protein: CASSRGRWTEAFF.

This clonotype is medium-sized (0.01 to 0.1%) by share. The V call is TRBV5-4, the J call TRBJ2-6; D is unclear. The CDR3 has 15 amino acids. Germline V CDR1 and CDR2: SGHNT, YYREEE (reference sequence). Trimming took 0 bases from V and 0 from J, leaving 4 bases between them. CDR3 protein: CASSLGGSGANVLTF. The CDR3 nucleotides are TGTGCCAGCAGCTTGGGAGGCTCTGGGGCCAACGTCCTGACTTTC.

The sample holds many counts of this clonotype. The rearrangement joins TRBV29-1 to TRBJ2-1; D is unclear. CDR3 size: 16 residues. V was pared by 0 bases and J by 8 bases, with 20 bases between. Germline assignment: CDR1 SQVTM and CDR2 ANQGSEA. CDR3 amino acids: CSVEDSSAHKTHEQFF. Here the CDR3 DNA reads TGCAGCGTTGAAGATTCCTCGGCCCACAAAACACATGAGCAGTTCTTC.

This clonotype appeared many times. The rearrangement joins TRBV2 to TRBJ1-5, with D possibly matching TRBD1 (5 bases). V was pared by 7 bases and J by 2 bases, with 15 bases between. The V gene's germline CDR1 is SNHLY and CDR2 FYNNEI. The CDR3 is made up of 15 amino acids. The chain's CDR3 is CASTIQGLGNQPQHF. CDR3 nucleotides: TGTGCCAGCACAATTCAGGGTTTAGGCAATCAGCCCCAGCATTTT.

This clonotype appeared many times. The chain combines TRBV10-3 with TRBJ2-3; D may match TRBD1 or TRBD2 (6 bases each). V was trimmed by 4 bases and J by 4 bases, leaving 9 bases between them. The CDR3 runs 13 residues. Germline values: CDR1 ENHRY, CDR2 SYGVKD. The CDR3, as DNA: TGTGCCATCAGTGCGGGGGCCGCAGATACGCAGTATTTT. Translating it yields CAISAGAADTQYF.

This clonotype was found many times. The chain couples TRBV10-3 to TRBJ2-7, with D maybe TRBD1 (5 bases). Between the trimmed V and J ends, which lost 3 bases and 6 bases, there was a span of 12 bases. The CDR3 has 13 amino acids. Germline CDR1 ENHRY, CDR2 SYGVKD. The DNA of the CDR3 is TGTGCCATCAGTGATATGTCAGGGTTCGAGCAGTACTTC. It codes for CAISDMSGFEQYF.

CDR3 nucleotide sequence: TGTGCCAGCAGTCTGGGGCGTGTTCATGAAAAACTGTTTTTT. Protein: CASSLGRVHEKLFF. The chain combines TRBV13 with TRBJ1-4, with D possibly TRBD1 on 5 matching bases. V lost 6 bases, J lost 6 bases, and 14 bases lay in between. The CDR3 is made up of 14 amino acids. Per the germline V gene, CDR1 is PRHDT and CDR2 is FYEKMQ (reference sequence).

This clonotype showed up just a few times. The chain has TRBV5-1 and TRBJ2-1; 8 bases match TRBD1. Germline trimming cut 0 bases from V and 6 bases from J; bases unmatched to any gene: 2. Germline loops: CDR1 SGHRS, CDR2 YFSETQ. This CDR3 spans 14 amino acids. CDR3 sequence: CASSLAGGRNEQFF. DNA of the CDR3: TGCGCCAGCAGCTTGGCAGGGGGCCGCAATGAGCAGTTCTTC.